A selection of T cell receptor beta chains follows, all from one sample in a study of cytomegalovirus exposure and HLA in healthy donors. Libraries were prepared by immunoSEQ multiplex PCR; TCRdb keeps only in-frame clonotypes and omits some of them. The repertoire holds about 69,000 clones, with 76% as singletons. Sequenced: PBMCs. These receptors were collected from a man younger than 35 in good health and CMV-seronegative. Each CDR3 is given with its conserved first and last residue. The order of the fields is clone size, J gene, V gene, D gene, CDR3 DNA, CDR3 protein. D genes are given only for firm matches. The listing skips clone size in some rows; elsewhere it reads once, few, many or a size class.

NA TRBJ2-5 TRBV11-2 TRBD2 TGTGCCAGCAGCTTAAGGGTTATAGCGGGGGGCCAAGAGACCCAGTACTTC CASSLRVIAGGQETQYF
once TRBJ2-3 TRBV11-2 TRBD2 TGTGCCAGCAGCCCAGCGGGGGGGAGCACAGATACGCAGTATTTT CASSPAGGSTDTQYF
NA TRBJ2-6 TRBV5-4 NA TGTGCCAGCGCCCCGGAGGCGTCAGGAGGGGCCAACGTCCTGACTTTC CASAPEASGGANVLTF
NA TRBJ2-5 TRBV20-1 NA TGCAGTCCGGGAAGTCCAGAGACCCAGTACTTC CSPGSPETQYF
NA TRBJ2-7 TRBV7-2 TRBD2 TGTGCCAGCAGCCCCTCGACTAGCGGGGGGTATTACGAGCAGTACTTC CASSPSTSGGYYEQYF
few TRBJ1-2 TRBV19 NA TGTGCCAGTTTTGGACTTAACTATGGCTACACCTTC CASFGLNYGYTF
NA TRBJ2-1 TRBV2 TRBD2 TGTGCCAGCAGGGAGACGGGGGGGTTTAATGAGCAGTTCTTC CASRETGGFNEQFF
once TRBJ2-5 TRBV19 NA TGTGCCCTAGAGGAGACCCAGTACTTC CALEETQYF
NA TRBJ2-3 TRBV19 NA TGTGCCAGTAGTATTCAGGGCAGGGGAACTAGCACAGATACGCAGTATTTT CASSIQGRGTSTDTQYF
NA TRBJ2-5 TRBV4-1 NA TGCGCCAGCAGCCAAAAGTCGACATCGGGGGAGACCCAGTACTTC CASSQKSTSGETQYF
NA TRBJ2-3 TRBV30 NA TGTGCCTGTACCAACCCGGGGGGCACAGATACGCAGTATTTT CACTNPGGTDTQYF
NA TRBJ1-2 TRBV9 TRBD1 TGTGCCAGCAGCGTAGGGGTTGGGACAGGGGGCTATGGCTACACCTTC CASSVGVGTGGYGYTF
few TRBJ2-5 TRBV6-1 TRBD1 TGTGCCAGCAGTGATCCCGGGACAGGGTATTCGGAGACCCAGTACTTC CASSDPGTGYSETQYF
NA TRBJ2-2 TRBV11-3 TRBD1 TGTGCCAGCAGCTTAGACGGGCCCCGACAGGGGGCTAGCGGGGAGCTGTTTTTT CASSLDGPRQGASGELFF
NA TRBJ1-4 TRBV6-1 TRBD1 TGTGCCAGCAGTCTCGACGGGACAGGGAATGAAAAACTGTTTTTT CASSLDGTGNEKLFF
NA TRBJ1-5 TRBV9 TRBD1 TGTGCCAGCAGCGAAGGGGGCGGACAGCCCCAGCATTTT CASSEGGGQPQHF
NA TRBJ2-3 TRBV5-1 TRBD1 TGCGCCAGCAGCTTGGGTTCAGGGGGTAGAGGCACAGATACGCAGTATTTT CASSLGSGGRGTDTQYF
few TRBJ2-2 TRBV7-8 NA TGTGCCAGCAGCCCCCGGGACATGGAGGCCGGGGAGCTGTTTTTT CASSPRDMEAGELFF
NA TRBJ1-3 TRBV18 NA TGTGCCAGCTCACCATTAATTCAGCGTGAGGGGGACTCTGGAAACACCATATATTTT CASSPLIQREGDSGNTIYF
NA TRBJ2-5 TRBV19 TRBD2 TGTGCCAGTACCACTAGCGGGTCACAAGAGACCCAGTACTTC CASTTSGSQETQYF
few TRBJ2-1 TRBV6-5 NA TGTGCCAGCAGTGCCCACAGGGAATCCTACAATGAGCAGTTCTTC CASSAHRESYNEQFF